Included here is one TCR beta chain sequence, with context. This clonotype has a handful of counts. The clone's antigen remains unknown. Base qualities are not at hand, and no much larger clone is one base apart. The study was a case-control design nested within a healthcare worker cohort in London, UK, with weekly nasopharyngeal swab PCR tests and blood sampling. Healthcare workers were enrolled in the week of the UK lockdown, from 23 to 31 March 2020, and were followed every week for up to roughly 15 weeks. The library was made by 5' RACE. The listed sequencing device is NextSeq 500. To correct for sequencing error and PCR bias, the TCR library protocol tagged individual cDNA molecules with unique molecular identifiers. TCR alpha and beta chains were both sequenced, and the abundances of alpha and beta sequences in each sample were closely correlated with each other. The authors' analysis ran thus. V gene, J gene and CDR3 annotation of TCR sequences was performed with Decombinator V4. Expanded TCRs were defined as changing significantly between any two time points under a Poisson model with p below 0.0001. Abundances of TCRs were expressed as counts per million after normalisation to the total number of TCRs sequenced in each sample. TRAV1-2 paired with TRAJ12, TRAJ20 or TRAJ33 defined MAIT TCRs, while TRAV10 paired with TRAJ18 defined iNKT TCRs. VDJdb, accessed 1 November 2021, was searched for CMV, EBV and SARS-CoV-2 annotated TCRs, with TCRs annotated for multiple antigens excluded. The public reads were run again by TCRdb, first through fastp at Q25 and then through MiXCR, and only productive beta chains were kept. A single entry per CDR3 protein holds the most common genes and DNA from its merged rows. These V and J calls derive from TCRdb rather than the authors' analysis. The table for this sample lists 85,000 to 90,000 distinct CDR3 sequences; about 15% of them were counted only once. The ten biggest clones cover about 0.58% of the sample.

The CDR3, cysteine through phenylalanine, is 16 amino acids long. Of all the DNA, just the CDR3 is kept, 48 bases in frame from base 1. Cut back by 4 bases and 3 bases, the V and J ends lie 16 bases apart. From a lookup of the germline V gene, CDR1 and CDR2 are SGHAT and FQNNGV. The data originate from a study of early T cells in non-severe SARS-CoV-2 infection (dated by TCRdb to about 2021). About the full investigation: Because TCR sequencing relied on bulk RNA taken from unsorted whole blood, pairing of alpha and beta chains was not possible.

Results and caveats for the whole study, not just this receptor: VDJdb matching was skewed toward anti-spike CD8 responses, so virus-specific expansions were likely underestimated and private and CD4 specificities were missed.

The rearrangement combines TRBV11-2 with TRBJ2-4; no D gene call is confident. The clonotype was recovered from an adult who was a healthcare worker with PCR-confirmed SARS-CoV-2 infection or an uninfected control (not recorded which). Specimen: whole blood. Here is the DNA: TGTGCCAGCAGCTCCATTAAAGACCTGGGCAAAAACATTCAGTACTTC. This codes for CASSSIKDLGKNIQYF.